This record looks at one T cell receptor beta chain sequence and its context. It lacks a known antigen. Base qualities are missing; no much larger clone stands one base away. This sample was taken from a study of blood T cell repertoires in COVID-19 (dated by TCRdb to 2018 to 2021). Context from the whole study: Samples covering the acute and convalescent phases of COVID-19 were provided by collaborators in the United States, Italy and Spain. The prospective study material was composed of cDNA or gDNA derived from T cells, B-cell-depleted T cells, or PBMCs. Deeply sampled blood TCRbeta repertoires from subjects exposed to, actively infected with, or recovered from COVID-19 were included in the dataset. The repertoires were released in a freely available public database meant as a resource for research on the immune response to SARS-CoV-2. Samples were obtained from the ongoing ImmuneRACE study (first 160 participants) and from 1,254 subjects provided by 6 global collaborators. The sample metadata nearly always contained a de-identified subject ID, COVID-19 status, age in years and sex. Where available, HLA class I and class II types were obtained from metadata supplied by the sample provider rather than from assay-based typing. What the study reported, not specific to this receptor: Clinical and demographic metadata were provided uncurated, with the amount varying by source and participant.

Participants in the prospective study were aged about 18 to 95 years, lived in about two dozen United States geographic areas, and enrolled through a virtual design. To assign participants to cohorts, the prospective study relied on clinical history that participants themselves reported in a screening survey and a study questionnaire. Recovered participants in ImmuneRACE Cohort 3 were defined as having two consecutive negative NP/OP PCR tests, clearance from a healthcare professional, or resolution of symptoms. In the prospective study, whole blood, serum and a nasopharyngeal or oropharyngeal swab were collected from each participant by mobile phlebotomists. Prospective study participants could optionally give additional blood draws and questionnaires over an approximately 2-month period. Prospective study blood samples were shipped either frozen or at room temperature before DNA extraction. TCRbeta CDR3 regions were amplified from genomic DNA using the immunoSEQ Assay, a bias-controlled multiplex PCR. The paper's processing steps were these. Nucleated cell counts per sample were estimated from amplification of reference gene primers within the assay. Sequence reads were collapsed and filtered to measure the absolute abundance of every unique TCRbeta CDR3 rearrangement. Productive Simpson clonality was computed per sample as the square root of Simpson's diversity index over productive rearrangements. TCRdb retrieved this table from immuneACCESS and kept in-frame rearrangements only. Not all clones are present; in checked studies, unresolved V genes account for under half, and no reason is known for the remainder. From that table come the V and J calls and clone size; the DNA was used to work out D and trimming. The sample profile shows around 250,000 clones; approximately 85% of them were found once. The ten largest clones represent approximately 2% of the sample.

CDR1 and CDR2, looked up from the germline V gene, are SNHLY and FYNNEI. Reading from cysteine to phenylalanine, the CDR3 counts 14 amino acids. Left in the record is the CDR3 DNA by itself, 42 bases read in frame from the first base. V is reduced by 7 bases and J by 1 base, leaving a spacing of 13 bases between them. The TCR was taken from a woman aged 45 to 65 who had recovered from COVID-19. This receptor chain uses TRBV2 and TRBJ1-1, with TRBD1 as a weak D call on 5 bases. Sequenced material: PBMCs or T cells enriched from blood (not recorded which). The encoded CDR3 is CASKMQGGNTEAFF. The sequenced DNA: TGTGCCAGCAAGATGCAGGGAGGGAACACTGAAGCTTTCTTT.